One and the same sample provided the 30 T cell receptor beta chains below, sequenced in a study of cytomegalovirus exposure and HLA in healthy donors. The PCR was carried out with 60 Vbeta primers and 13 Jbeta primers. TCRdb's table, derived via immunoSEQ multiplex PCR, lists solely in-frame clones and lacks some. Of around 80,000 clones in the sample, roughly 9.1% are singletons; the top ten hold around 24%. The material sequenced was PBMCs. These receptors were taken from a man aged 60 to 75 in good health and CMV-seropositive.

This clone was counted only a few times. The sample contains more than one DNA sequence encoding this CDR3. The chain links TRBV10-3 to TRBJ2-5; D may be TRBD1 (5 bases). V gave up 0 bases and J gave up 4 bases, with 6 bases separating them. Per germline, CDR1 ENHRY and CDR2 SYGVKD. This CDR3 has 13 residues. CDR3 sequence: CAISESRGETQYF. CDR3 in DNA: TGTGCCATCAGTGAGTCAAGGGGAGAGACCCAGTACTTC.

This clone has just a few counts. J is TRBJ1-1 and V is TRBV28, with D possibly TRBD1 on 5 matching bases. The CDR3 is 15 amino acids. Looked up from germline, CDR1 is MDHEN and CDR2 is SYDVKM. Trimming took off 7 bases at V and 5 bases at J, with 20 bases between the two ends. CDR3 in DNA: TGTGCCAGCACCTGGGACGGGACTCCCCTGACTGAAGCTTTCTTT. Translating gives CASTWDGTPLTEAFF.

In its sample, this clone was seen a few times. V usage is TRBV28 and J usage is TRBJ2-5; 8 bases fit TRBD2. The trim removed 5 bases at V and 9 bases at J, leaving 5 bases unmatched. Looked up from germline, CDR1 is MDHEN and CDR2 is SYDVKM. The CDR3 sequence is 12 residues long. CDR3 sequence: CASSPGGRAQYF. CDR3 DNA sequence: TGTGCCAGCAGTCCGGGGGGGCGCGCCCAGTACTTC.

This clone has only a few counts. V gene TRBV18 combines with J gene TRBJ2-6; 7 bases match TRBD1. With 0 bases clipped from V and 0 bases from J, the junction kept 5 bases outside the gene matches. The CDR3 is 18 residues long. CDR1 is KGHSH, CDR2 LQKENI, per germline. The CDR3 reads CASSPPGQRTSGANVLTF. In nucleotides, the CDR3 is TGTGCCAGCTCACCACCGGGACAGCGAACCTCTGGGGCCAACGTCCTGACTTTC.

V gene TRBV6-1 combines with J gene TRBJ2-1; D not resolved. The ends were cut back, 8 bases at V and 5 bases at J, with 13 bases in the middle. Per germline, CDR1 MNHNS and CDR2 SASEGT. CDR3 length equals 13 residues. The CDR3 reads CASSNLANNEQFF. CDR3 coding DNA: TGTGCCAGCTCGAATTTGGCAAACAATGAGCAGTTCTTC.

V gene TRBV5-1 combines with J gene TRBJ2-2; TRBD1 is a possible D gene (6 bases). V was trimmed by 0 bases and J by 3 bases, leaving 15 bases between them. The CDR3 spans 17 residues. Germline V gene data show CDR1 as SGHRS and CDR2 as YFSETQ. CDR3 region: CASSLESPGVDTGELFF. CDR3 bases: TGCGCCAGCAGCTTGGAGTCCCCAGGGGTCGACACCGGGGAGCTGTTTTTT.

This chain uses TRBV9 with TRBJ2-5; TRBD1 matches at 10 bases. The CDR3 is made up of 14 amino acids. Germline assignment: CDR1 SGDLS and CDR2 YYNGEE. After removal of 3 bases from V and 5 bases from J, the junction contained 4 bases not matched to a gene. The DNA for the CDR3 is TGTGCCAGCAGCGGGACAGGGGGGAGGGAGACCCAGTACTTC. Its translation: CASSGTGGRETQYF.

This clone was found a few times. V is TRBV7-9 and J is TRBJ2-3; D possibly corresponds to TRBD2 (6 bases). Germline V gene sequence: CDR1 SEHNR, CDR2 FQNEAQ (reference sequence). This CDR3 spans 16 amino acids. V was pared by 3 bases and J by 1 base, with 14 bases between. The CDR3 coding sequence is TGTGCCAGCAGCTTTAACCCAGGGACTGGCACAGATACGCAGTATTTT. Encoded protein: CASSFNPGTGTDTQYF. The entire variable domain, with the rest obtained from reference TRBV7-9 and TRBJ2-3, is as follows: DTGVSQNPRHKITKRGQNVTFRCDPISEHNRLYWYRQTLGQGPEFLTYFQNEAQLEKSRLLSDRFSAERPKGSFSTLEIQRTEQGDSAMYLCASSFNPGTGTDTQYFGPGTRLTVL.

The CDR3 nucleotides are TGTGCCAGCAGCCGACTGGGACAGGGTTTCTCCCACCTTGGCTACACCTTC. It translates to CASSRLGQGFSHLGYTF. The chain recombines TRBV13 with TRBJ1-2; TRBD1 aligns across 9 bases. CDR1 is PRHDT, CDR2 FYEKMQ, per germline (reference sequence). The CDR3 length is 17 residues. V shed 5 bases, J shed 7 bases, and the junction held 17 bases outside the gene matches.

This clone turned up a few times. The chain uses TRBV6-5 and TRBJ2-2, with 8 bases fitting TRBD1. The junction had 7 bases not matched to a gene; V was cut back by 5 bases and J by 5 bases. Germline CDR1 and CDR2: MNHEY and SVGAGI. This CDR3 region has 15 residues. The CDR3 nucleotides read TGTGCCAGCAGTACTCGGACAGGGCGGACCGGGGAGCTGTTTTTT. Translating gives CASSTRTGRTGELFF.

The chain employs TRBV28 and TRBJ2-7; unclear D gene. Germline lookup yields CDR1 MDHEN and CDR2 SYDVKM. The CDR3 runs 15 residues. V lost 4 bases to trimming and J lost 7 bases, with 20 bases between them. This chain's CDR3 is CASSSSGQSRREQYV. For the CDR3, the DNA is TGTGCCAGCAGTTCCTCCGGGCAGTCGAGAAGGGAGCAGTACGTC.

A few counts support this clone. This sequence joins TRBV11-3 and TRBJ2-3; 7 bases agree with TRBD2. CDR1 SGHNT and CDR2 YENEEA come from the germline V gene. The CDR3 is 14 residues long. Losses at the gene ends were 8 bases for V and 2 bases for J; bases not matched to a gene: 7. CDR3 sequence (DNA): TGTGCCAGCTCTACGGGAGGATACACAGATACGCAGTATTTT. Amino acids: CASSTGGYTDTQYF.

This clone was seen only a few times. The chain is built from TRBV30 and TRBJ2-1; perhaps TRBD2 as D (6 bases). Germline CDR1 and CDR2: GTSNPN and SVGIG (reference sequence). The germline V and J ends were trimmed by 5 bases and 4 bases, with 15 bases remaining between them. The CDR3 is 14 residues long. The CDR3 DNA reads TGTGCCTGGCACCCGGGAGTTACTTACAATGAGCAGTTCTTC. It codes for CAWHPGVTYNEQFF. Using reference TRBV30 and TRBJ2-1 for the parts outside the CDR3, the full variable domain is SQTIHQWPATLVQPVGSPLSLECTVEGTSNPNLYWYRQAAGRGLQLLFYSVGIGQISSEVPQNLSASRPQDRQFILSSKKLLLSDSGFYLCAWHPGVTYNEQFFGPGTRLTVL.

This chain joins TRBV6-5 and TRBJ2-1; 9 bases align to TRBD1. In germline, CDR1 is MNHEY, CDR2 SVGAGI. J was trimmed by 5 bases and V by 2 bases; bases with no gene match: 7. CDR3 length: 16 amino acids. Written as DNA, the CDR3 is TGTGCCAGCAGTTACGATACAGGGGGCGCACACAATGAGCAGTTCTTC. Translated: CASSYDTGGAHNEQFF.

V usage is TRBV5-1 and J usage is TRBJ1-1, with TRBD1 as a possible D gene (6 bases). This CDR3 is 12 amino acids long. Germline CDR1 and CDR2: SGHRS and YFSETQ. Trimming stripped 4 bases from V and 8 bases from J, with 12 bases between. Written as DNA, the CDR3 is TGCGCCAGCAGCATGACAGGACTCGAAGCTTTCTTT. Protein product: CASSMTGLEAFF.

This clone turned up a few times. The rearrangement uses TRBV5-1 and TRBJ2-1; 7 positions match TRBD2. CDR1 is SGHRS, CDR2 YFSETQ, per germline. V dropped 3 bases and J dropped 5; count of bases not matched to a gene: 5. The CDR3 sequence is 14 residues long. Here the CDR3 reads CASSSQTSDNEQFF. Here the CDR3 DNA reads TGCGCCAGCAGCTCCCAAACTAGCGACAATGAGCAGTTCTTC.

This rearrangement joins TRBV5-1 to TRBJ2-1; TRBD2 might be the D (6 bases). This CDR3 comprises 16 residues. The V and J ends lost 4 bases and 1 base respectively, with 15 bases between them. Germline assignment: CDR1 SGHRS and CDR2 YFSETQ. The CDR3 protein is CASSPDLAKSYNEQFF. Written as DNA, the CDR3 is TGCGCCAGCAGCCCCGACCTAGCGAAGTCCTACAATGAGCAGTTCTTC. Full variable domain (outside the CDR3, taken from reference TRBV5-1 and TRBJ2-1): KAGVTQTPRYLIKTRGQQVTLSCSPISGHRSVSWYQQTPGQGLQFLFEYFSETQRNKGNFPGRFSGRQFSNSRSEMNVSTLELGDSALYLCASSPDLAKSYNEQFFGPGTRLTVL.

In the case of this clone: Additional DNA sequences in this sample encode the identical CDR3. The V and J genes are TRBV12-5 and TRBJ1-2; the D is unclear. The V and J ends lost 1 base and 3 bases respectively, with 6 bases between them. This CDR3 contains 13 residues. The germline CDR1 and CDR2 sequences are LGHNT and FRNRAP. The CDR3 region is CASGLATYYGYTF. For the CDR3, the DNA is TGTGCTAGTGGTTTGGCAACTTACTATGGCTACACCTTC.

V is TRBV5-6 and J is TRBJ2-3; D unclear. Deletions cut 0 bases from V and 7 bases from J, with 15 bases between. The CDR3 has 15 residues. Germline CDR1 reads SGHDT; CDR2 reads YYEEEE. The CDR3 nucleotides are TGTGCCAGCAGCTTGGCCTCCTCCCGTAGCTATACGCAGTATTTT. Translation: CASSLASSRSYTQYF.

The table lists this clone with a few counts. J is TRBJ2-2 and V is TRBV5-1, with 13 nucleotides matching TRBD2. CDR1 is SGHRS and CDR2 is YFSETQ in the germline V gene. The CDR3 is 16 residues long. The V segment lost 4 bases and the J segment 4 bases; nucleotides outside the gene matches: 4. CDR3 loop: CASSPGLAGATGELFF. Written as DNA, the CDR3 is TGCGCCAGCAGCCCCGGACTAGCGGGGGCCACCGGGGAGCTGTTTTTT.

This clone showed up just a few times. The V and J genes are TRBV30 and TRBJ1-2; TRBD1 aligns across 9 bases. The CDR3 runs to 13 residues. V lost 2 bases to trimming and J lost 8 bases; unmatched junction nucleotides: 6. Germline V CDR1 and CDR2: GTSNPN, SVGIG (reference sequence). The DNA of the CDR3 is TGTGCCTGGAGTAGACAGGGGGTTACAGGCTACACCTTC. Its protein product is CAWSRQGVTGYTF.

This clone was seen only a few times. The chain has TRBV7-9 and TRBJ2-2, with 8 bases lining up with TRBD2. The trim removed 2 bases at V and 5 bases at J, leaving 1 base unmatched. This CDR3 spans 14 amino acids. From germline, CDR1 is SEHNR and CDR2 FQNEAQ (reference sequence). CDR3 protein: CASSLRGGTGELFF. In DNA, the CDR3 is TGTGCCAGCAGCTTACGGGGGGGAACCGGGGAGCTGTTTTTT.

As regards this clone: Additional DNA sequences in this sample encode the identical CDR3. The chain employs TRBV5-1 and TRBJ2-3; a possible D gene is TRBD2 (6 bases). Germline V gene sequence: CDR1 SGHRS, CDR2 YFSETQ. The CDR3 runs 14 residues. Trimming took 2 bases from V and 4 from J, leaving 11 bases between them. The CDR3: CASSLGGDADTQYF. The CDR3 DNA reads as TGCGCCAGCAGCTTAGGAGGGGACGCAGATACGCAGTATTTT. The whole variable domain, filled in from reference TRBV5-1 and TRBJ2-3, reads KAGVTQTPRYLIKTRGQQVTLSCSPISGHRSVSWYQQTPGQGLQFLFEYFSETQRNKGNFPGRFSGRQFSNSRSEMNVSTLELGDSALYLCASSLGGDADTQYFGPGTRLTVL.

This clone showed up just a few times. The chain uses TRBV21-1 and TRBJ2-2; the table's D gene call, TRBD2, was not cross checked with the DNA. TRBV21-1 is reported as a pseudogene. The length of the CDR3 is 18 residues. The chain's CDR3 is CASSKEQTSGENTGELFF. For the CDR3, the DNA is TGTGCCAGCAGCAAAGAGCAGACTAGCGGTGAGAACACCGGGGAGCTGTTTTTT.

This clone qualifies as medium-sized. This rearrangement joins TRBV19 to TRBJ1-1; TRBD1 agrees at 7 bases. In germline, CDR1 is LNHDA, CDR2 SQIVND (reference sequence). The J segment lost 2 bases and the V segment lost 6 bases, leaving 6 bases of the junction unmatched. The CDR3 length is 14 residues. CDR3 in DNA: TGTGCCAGTAGAACCGGGACAGATAACACTGAAGCTTTCTTT. This translates into CASRTGTDNTEAFF.

The chain couples TRBV11-2 to TRBJ2-7; weak D call: TRBD2 (6 bases). Germline loops: CDR1 SGHAT, CDR2 FQNNGV. Trimming took off 5 bases at V and 3 bases at J, with 20 bases between the two ends. The CDR3 is 16 amino acids. The CDR3 is CASSHSRPGVGYEQYF. The CDR3, as DNA: TGTGCCAGCAGCCATTCGCGGCCGGGAGTTGGCTACGAGCAGTACTTC.

The rearrangement joins TRBV18 to TRBJ1-2, with TRBD1 as a possible D gene (5 bases). V was trimmed by 3 bases and J by 4 bases, leaving 15 bases between them. The length of the CDR3 is 15 residues. Germline CDR1 and CDR2: KGHSH and LQKENI. The CDR3 here is CASSPGQGASYGYTF. CDR3 nucleotides: TGTGCCAGCTCACCCGGACAAGGGGCATCCTATGGCTACACCTTC.

The chain carries TRBV30 and TRBJ1-4; no clear D gene. The CDR3 sequence is 15 residues long. Deletions cut 3 bases from V and 8 bases from J, with 19 bases between. Germline V lookup: CDR1 GTSNPN, CDR2 SVGIG (reference sequence). The DNA of the CDR3 is TGTGCCTGGAGGATAGAAAGAATTCCGTCCGAAAAACTGTTTTTT. Its protein is CAWRIERIPSEKLFF.

At least ten counts were recorded for this clone. The CDR3 loop reads CASSLKGVLSEQYF. CDR3 nucleotide sequence: TGTGCCAGCAGCCTTAAAGGGGTTCTCTCCGAGCAGTACTTC. The chain has TRBV28 and TRBJ2-7; possibly TRBD1 for D (5 bases). Trimming left V 6 bases short and J 6 bases short, with 18 bases between. Germline values: CDR1 MDHEN, CDR2 SYDVKM. The CDR3 totals 14 residues.

Only a few counts were recorded for this clone. The chain joins TRBV27 to TRBJ1-1; D is ambiguous. Trimming left V 0 bases short and J 1 base short, with 6 bases between. Germline V lookup: CDR1 MNHEY, CDR2 SMNVEV (reference sequence). This CDR3 spans 14 amino acids. The CDR3 reads CASSLSPGNTEAFF. The CDR3 nucleotides are TGTGCCAGCAGTTTATCTCCGGGGAACACTGAAGCTTTCTTT.